The table lists the clone carrying this T cell receptor (beta chain) with many counts. The data stem from a study of identical twins. Template switching supplied a universal primer site; unique molecular identifiers were carried on the cDNA. TCRdb analysed the 5' RACE reads with MiXCR anew, one entry per CDR3 protein. The sample includes approximately 630,000 distinct CDR3 sequences, about 7.6% of them seen just once. Trimming pared 7 bases from V and 4 bases from J, leaving 26 bases between. This CDR3 contains 17 residues. The V gene's germline CDR1 is SNHLY and CDR2 FYNNEI. This same sample was also taken into another study, of yellow fever vaccine responses in identical twins.

This sequence originates from a woman aged 18-35 years in good health. The chain employs TRBV2 and TRBJ2-7, with D tentatively TRBD2 (6 bases). The material sequenced was PBMCs. The CDR3 DNA reads TGTGCCAGCATCTCCGGTGGGGGGTGGTCGACTACTTACGAGCAGTACTTC. It yields the protein CASISGGGWSTTYEQYF.